This TCR beta chain emerged from a study of T cells in tumors after PD-1 blockade. Measured with immunoSEQ multiplex PCR; TCRdb has only the in-frame clones, and not every one. This table holds over 3,000 clones, around 62% found once. CDR3 length: 15 residues. Per the germline V gene, CDR1 is SQVTM and CDR2 is ANQGSEA. V was trimmed by 5 bases and J by 2 bases, leaving 17 bases between them. This clonotype was sampled from a human donor with cutaneous squamous cell carcinoma. The material was tumor tissue, obtained after anti-PD-1 treatment. The chain is built from TRBV29-1 and TRBJ2-3; D perhaps matches TRBD2 (7 bases). The CDR3 loop reads CSVPPAGANTDTQYF. The CDR3 DNA follows: TGCAGCGTTCCCCCTGCGGGGGCGAACACAGATACGCAGTATTTT.